Listed here are 21 T cell receptor beta chains from one sample, sequenced in a study of identical twins. TCRdb independently ran MiXCR on the 5' RACE reads; one entry per CDR3 protein. This repertoire shows around 230,000 distinct CDR3 sequences, 5% to 7% found once; its top ten account for 13% to 15%. These records were also assigned to another study, of T cells expressing NK-cell markers.

Sequencing was done on a sample of CD8+ T cells sorted from blood. All receptors derive from a woman aged 18-35 years in good health.

The table lists this clonotype with a few counts. The chain's CDR3 is CATAGRKNTEAFF. The DNA of the CDR3 is TGTGCCACCGCCGGACGGAAGAACACTGAAGCTTTCTTT. This sequence joins TRBV19 and TRBJ1-1; D gene unclear. This CDR3 spans 13 amino acids. Trimming stripped 10 bases from V and 1 base from J, with 13 bases between. Germline V gene lookup returns CDR1 LNHDA and CDR2 SQIVND (reference sequence).

This clonotype was seen repeatedly, ten times or more. This sequence joins TRBV29-1 and TRBJ2-3, with a weak D call TRBD2 (5 bases). Germline loops: CDR1 SQVTM, CDR2 ANQGSEA. The CDR3 extends over 13 amino acids. The ends were cut back, 2 bases at V and 6 bases at J, with 12 bases in the middle. As DNA, the CDR3 is TGCAGCGTTGAAATGGACTTCGGGGATACGCAGTATTTT. Residues: CSVEMDFGDTQYF.

The chain joins TRBV6-2 or TRBV6-3 to TRBJ2-1, with 11 positions matching TRBD2. The V segment lost 0 bases and the J segment 7 bases; nucleotides outside the gene matches: 5. The CDR3 is made up of 16 amino acids. The germline V gene encodes CDR1 MNHEY and CDR2 SVGEGT. CDR3 nucleotide sequence: TGTGCCAGCAGTTACTCGACTATAGCGGGAGGGAATGAGCAGTTCTTC. This sequence encodes CASSYSTIAGGNEQFF.

This clonotype was seen a few times. The chain links TRBV5-6 to TRBJ2-4, with D perhaps matching TRBD1 or TRBD2 (5 bases each). The CDR3 is made up of 15 amino acids. Germline-derived CDR1 and CDR2 are SGHDT and YYEEEE. V lost 4 bases and J 4 bases, leaving 15 bases between the germline ends. The CDR3 coding sequence is TGTGCCAGCAGCCGAGAGGGACCTGGGAAAAACATTCAGTACTTC. It encodes CASSREGPGKNIQYF. Full variable domain (remainder filled in from reference TRBV5-6 and TRBJ2-4): DAGVTQSPTHLIKTRGQQVTLRCSPKSGHDTVSWYQQALGQGPQFIFQYYEEEERQRGNFPDRFSGHQFPNYSSELNVNALLLGDSALYLCASSREGPGKNIQYFGAGTRLSVL.

In its sample, this clonotype was seen a few times. V is TRBV7-9 and J is TRBJ2-2; D is possibly TRBD2 (5 bases). CDR3 length equals 15 residues. CDR1 is SEHNR and CDR2 is FQNEAQ in the germline V gene (reference sequence). Trimming took off 1 base at V and 4 bases at J, with 10 bases between the two ends. DNA of the CDR3: TGTGCCAGCAGCTTAGGTGGGAGTTCCACCGGGGAGCTGTTTTTT. Residues: CASSLGGSSTGELFF.

A single count supports this clonotype. One end of the junction fails to match germline, which may point to a read error. The rearrangement joins TRBV6-2 or TRBV6-3 to TRBJ2-7; maybe TRBD1 (6 bases). CDR1 is MNHEY and CDR2 is SVGEGT in the germline V gene. CDR3 length: 13 amino acids. The CDR3 here is CASSYGQTYERYF. CDR3 nucleotide sequence: TGTGCCAGCAGCTACGGACAGACCTACGAGCGGTACTTC.

This sequence joins TRBV20-1 and TRBJ2-1; 9 bases are shared with TRBD1. This CDR3 spans 14 amino acids. Per the germline V gene, CDR1 is DFQATT and CDR2 is SNEGSKA (reference sequence). The J segment lost 8 bases and the V segment lost 7 bases, leaving 12 bases of the junction unmatched. CDR3 DNA sequence: TGCAGTGGATTGCCGGGACAGGGTCTCGATGAGCAGTTCTTC. This translates into CSGLPGQGLDEQFF.

The table lists this clonotype with many counts. The V gene is TRBV29-1, the J gene TRBJ2-7; the D is unclear. CDR1 is SQVTM and CDR2 is ANQGSEA in the germline V gene. This CDR3 is 14 amino acids long. Here the CDR3 reads CSAHRPPTPEEQYF. Here the CDR3 DNA reads TGCAGTGCCCACCGACCTCCCACGCCAGAGGAGCAGTACTTC.

This clonotype showed up just a few times. One end of the junction is discordant with germline, which a read error may explain. The chain couples TRBV6-1 to TRBJ2-5; D possibly corresponds to TRBD2 (5 bases). The CDR3 sequence is 11 residues long. Germline CDR1 is MNHNS and CDR2 is SASEGT. The CDR3 region has the DNA TGTGCCAGCAGGGTCGGGATCCACCTCCGATTC. Translating gives CASRVGIHLRF.

In its sample, this clonotype was seen a few times. The genes are TRBV7-6 and TRBJ1-1; D perhaps matches TRBD1 (5 bases). From germline, CDR1 is SGHVS and CDR2 FNYEAQ. This CDR3 comprises 14 residues. The V and J ends lost 5 bases and 2 bases respectively, with 12 bases between them. CDR3 in amino acids: CASSPTVYNTEAFF. CDR3 nucleotide sequence: TGTGCCAGCAGCCCGACAGTTTACAACACTGAAGCTTTCTTT. The variable domain in full, completed from reference TRBV7-6 and TRBJ1-1, reads GAGVSQSPRYKVTKRGQDVALRCDPISGHVSLYWYRQALGQGPEFLTYFNYEAQQDKSGLPNDRFSAERPEGSISTLTIQRTEQRDSAMYRCASSPTVYNTEAFFGQGTRLTVV.

This clonotype has a handful of counts. The gene calls are TRBV7-8 and TRBJ2-7, with 11 nucleotides matching TRBD1. The CDR3 contains 13 residues. Trimming took 3 bases from V and 7 from J; bases not matched to a gene: 2. CDR1 and CDR2 (germline): SGHVS, FQNEAQ. The CDR3 sequence is CASSLGQGEEQYF. The CDR3 nucleotides are TGTGCCAGCAGCTTGGGACAGGGGGAGGAGCAGTACTTC.

This clonotype was detected a few times. V usage is TRBV29-1 and J usage is TRBJ1-1; TRBD1 aligns across 10 bases. The CDR3 is 15 residues long. J gave up 5 bases and V 0 bases, and 6 bases lay outside the gene matches. The V gene's germline CDR1 is SQVTM and CDR2 ANQGSEA. The CDR3 here is CSVEDFDRGLTEAFF. For the CDR3, the DNA is TGCAGCGTTGAAGATTTTGACAGGGGGCTAACTGAAGCTTTCTTT.

CDR3 amino acids: CASSLIYPRDRGGGELFF. The CDR3 DNA sequence: TGTGCCAGCAGCTTAATTTACCCCCGGGACAGGGGAGGCGGGGAGCTGTTTTTT. This rearrangement joins TRBV11-2 to TRBJ2-2; 10 bases are shared with TRBD1. This CDR3 has 18 residues. CDR1 and CDR2 from the germline V gene are SGHAT and FQNNGV. V lost 2 bases to trimming and J lost 7 bases; unmatched junction nucleotides: 13.

The gene calls are TRBV6-2 or TRBV6-3 and TRBJ2-1, with TRBD2 identical over 10 bases. Unmatched junction bases numbered 9, after V lost 2 bases and J lost 2 bases. The CDR3 loop spans 18 amino acids. Germline CDR1 MNHEY, CDR2 SVGEGT. CDR3 in amino acids: CASSYTVVAGGAYNEQFF. CDR3 DNA: TGTGCCAGCAGTTACACCGTGGTAGCGGGAGGTGCCTACAATGAGCAGTTCTTC.

J is TRBJ1-2 and V is TRBV12-3 or TRBV12-4, with 9 positions matching TRBD1. Trimming removed 1 base from V and 4 bases from J; junction bases left unmatched: 4. The CDR3 extends over 15 amino acids. For the CDR3, the DNA is TGTGCCAGCAGTTTAGAGGGACAGGGAGCCTATGGCTACACCTTC. Its protein product is CASSLEGQGAYGYTF.

This clonotype has only a few counts. The genes are TRBV5-1 and TRBJ1-1; the D is unclear. V was cut by 0 bases and J by 3 bases, with 12 bases left in between. Looked up from germline, CDR1 is SGHRS and CDR2 is YFSETQ. This CDR3 is 15 amino acids long. In DNA form, the CDR3 reads TGCGCCAGCAGCTTGGTGGAGGGAGGTTACACTGAAGCTTTCTTT. Encoded protein: CASSLVEGGYTEAFF.

The sample holds a few counts of this clonotype. The gene calls are TRBV4-3 and TRBJ2-3; possible D gene TRBD2, 5 bases. The V end lost 4 bases, the J end lost 7 bases, and 9 bases lay between the germline ends. The germline V gene has CDR1 LGHNA and CDR2 YSLEER. The length of the CDR3 is 12 residues. The CDR3: CASSPSGNTQYF. The DNA of the CDR3 is TGCGCCAGCAGCCCCTCGGGGAATACGCAGTATTTT.

This clonotype was observed a handful of times. CDR3 nucleotide sequence: TGTGCCAGCAGTGAACATCTTCAAGAGACCCAGTACTTC. Translating it yields CASSEHLQETQYF. The rearrangement joins TRBV6-1 to TRBJ2-5; D unclear. Germline CDR1 and CDR2: MNHNS and SASEGT. V was trimmed by 2 bases and J by 2 bases, leaving 6 bases between them. The CDR3 sequence is 13 residues long.

This clonotype has more than one count but fewer than ten. An end of the junction differs from the germline gene, which may be a read error. The V and J genes are TRBV4-1 and TRBJ1-1; D might be TRBD1 (6 bases). Germline CDR1 is MGHRA and CDR2 is YSYEKL. The CDR3 consists of 14 residues. The CDR3 DNA follows: TGCGCCAGGAGCCAAGAGGGGGGGAACACTGAAGCTTTCTTT. Amino acids: CARSQEGGNTEAFF.

This clonotype was counted at least ten times. This CDR3 is CASILTPLVRLGDTQYF. The CDR3 DNA reads as TGTGCCAGCATCCTTACACCCCTAGTCCGGTTGGGAGATACGCAGTATTTT. The chain recombines TRBV5-8 with TRBJ2-3; no clear D. CDR3 length: 17 amino acids. Germline V gene data show CDR1 as SGHTS and CDR2 as YDEGEE. V shed 6 bases and J shed 5 bases, with 25 bases lying between them.

This chain uses TRBV20-1 with TRBJ2-7, with TRBD1 matching 12 bases. CDR1 is DFQATT and CDR2 is SNEGSKA in the germline V gene (reference sequence). V lost 4 bases and J lost 3; bases outside the gene matches: 4. The CDR3 length is 14 residues. The CDR3 DNA follows: TGCAGTGCTACCGGGACAGGGGGCTTCTACGAGCAGTACTTC. This codes for CSATGTGGFYEQYF.